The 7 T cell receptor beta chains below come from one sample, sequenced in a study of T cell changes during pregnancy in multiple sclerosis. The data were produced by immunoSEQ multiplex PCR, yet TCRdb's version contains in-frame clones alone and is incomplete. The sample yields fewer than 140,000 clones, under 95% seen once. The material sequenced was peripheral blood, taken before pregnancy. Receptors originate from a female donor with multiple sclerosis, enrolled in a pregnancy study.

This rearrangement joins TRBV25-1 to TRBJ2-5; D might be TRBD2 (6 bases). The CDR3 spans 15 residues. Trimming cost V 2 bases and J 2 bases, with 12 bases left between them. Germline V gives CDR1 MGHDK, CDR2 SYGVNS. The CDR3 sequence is CASSEPIAVQETQYF. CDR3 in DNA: TGTGCCAGCAGTGAACCTATAGCGGTACAAGAGACCCAGTACTTC.

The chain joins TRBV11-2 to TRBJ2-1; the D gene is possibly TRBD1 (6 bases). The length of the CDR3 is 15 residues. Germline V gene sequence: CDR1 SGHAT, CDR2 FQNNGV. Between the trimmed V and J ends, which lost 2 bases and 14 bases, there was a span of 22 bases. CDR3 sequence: CASSLRYGDRDNKFF. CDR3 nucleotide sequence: TGTGCCAGCAGCTTAAGATATGGGGATCGGGACAATAAGTTCTTC. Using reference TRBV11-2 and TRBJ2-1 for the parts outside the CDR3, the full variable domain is EAGVAQSPRYKIIEKRQSVAFWCNPISGHATLYWYQQILGQGPKLLIQFQNNGVVDDSQLPKDRFSAERLKGVDSTLKIQPAKLEDSAVYLCASSLRYGDRDNKFFGPGTRLTVL.

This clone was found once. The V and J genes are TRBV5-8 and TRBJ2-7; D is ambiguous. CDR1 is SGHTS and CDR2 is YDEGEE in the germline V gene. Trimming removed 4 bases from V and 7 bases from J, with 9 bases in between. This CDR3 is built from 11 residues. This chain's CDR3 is CASSPHQEQYF. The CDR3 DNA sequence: TGTGCCAGCAGCCCTCACCAGGAGCAGTACTTC.

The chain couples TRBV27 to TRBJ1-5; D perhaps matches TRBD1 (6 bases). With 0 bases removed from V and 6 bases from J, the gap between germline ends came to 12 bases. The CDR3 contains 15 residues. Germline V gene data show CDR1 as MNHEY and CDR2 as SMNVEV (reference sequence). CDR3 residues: CASSLSAGASQPQHF. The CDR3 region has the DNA TGTGCCAGCAGTTTATCGGCAGGGGCAAGTCAGCCCCAGCATTTT.

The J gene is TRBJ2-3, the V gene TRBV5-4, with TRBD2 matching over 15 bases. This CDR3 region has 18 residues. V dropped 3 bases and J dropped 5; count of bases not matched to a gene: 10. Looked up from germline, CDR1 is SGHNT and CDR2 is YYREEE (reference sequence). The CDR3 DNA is TGTGCCAGCAGCTCCGACACGGGACTAGCGGGAGGAAGAGATACGCAGTATTTT. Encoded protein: CASSSDTGLAGGRDTQYF.

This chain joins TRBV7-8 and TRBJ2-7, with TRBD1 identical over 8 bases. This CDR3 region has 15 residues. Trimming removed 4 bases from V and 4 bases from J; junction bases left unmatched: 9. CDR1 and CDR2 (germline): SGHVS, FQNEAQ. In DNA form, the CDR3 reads TGTGCCAGCAGCTCGCGACAGGGGCGGAATTACGAGCAGTACTTC. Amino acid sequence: CASSSRQGRNYEQYF.

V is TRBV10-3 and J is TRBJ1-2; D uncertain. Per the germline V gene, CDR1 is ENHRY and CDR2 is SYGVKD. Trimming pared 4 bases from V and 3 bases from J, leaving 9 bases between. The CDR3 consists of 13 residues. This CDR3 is CAISGSRDYGYTF. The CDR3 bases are TGTGCCATCAGTGGGTCCCGGGACTATGGCTACACCTTC.